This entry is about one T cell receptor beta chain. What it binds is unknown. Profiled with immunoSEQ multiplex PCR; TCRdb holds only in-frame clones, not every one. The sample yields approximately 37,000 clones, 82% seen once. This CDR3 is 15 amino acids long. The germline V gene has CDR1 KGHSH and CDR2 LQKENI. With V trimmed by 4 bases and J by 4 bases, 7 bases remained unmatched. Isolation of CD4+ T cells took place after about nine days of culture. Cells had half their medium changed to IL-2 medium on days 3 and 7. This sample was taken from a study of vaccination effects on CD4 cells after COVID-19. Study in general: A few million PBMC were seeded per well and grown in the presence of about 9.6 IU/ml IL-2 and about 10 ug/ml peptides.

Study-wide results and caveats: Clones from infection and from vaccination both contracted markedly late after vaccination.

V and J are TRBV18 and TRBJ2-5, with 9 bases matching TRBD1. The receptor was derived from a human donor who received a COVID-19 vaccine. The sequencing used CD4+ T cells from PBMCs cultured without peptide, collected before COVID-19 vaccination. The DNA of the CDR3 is TGTGCCAGCTCACTAGACAGGGGGAAGATAGAGACCCAGTACTTC. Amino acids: CASSLDRGKIETQYF.